Listed here is a single T cell receptor (beta chain). Its antigen is not identified. Given the absence of the conserved phenylalanine or tryptophan at the CDR3 end, a read error is likely. This entry is derived from a study of tumor and adjacent non-tumor tissue in lung cancer. Study-level background: Stage I to III disease affected ten to eleven men and roughly 5 women aged roughly 31 to 80.

Broader study findings: Top 100 clones took a larger repertoire share in normal lung. Tumor TCR diversity, when higher, was linked to shorter survival.

V lost 1 base to trimming and J lost 7 bases; unmatched junction nucleotides: 7. Per germline, CDR1 SGHRS and CDR2 YFSETQ. The CDR3 covers 15 residues. Three rounds of nested PCR, following a modified ARM-PCR protocol, produced the TCRbeta library. MiXCR, applied by TCRdb to the multiplex PCR reads, yields one record per CDR3 protein. In the table there are 81,000 or so distinct CDR3 sequences, roughly 80% of which are singletons. No cell sorting was done before RNA was extracted from the tissue. This non-tumor lung sample came from over 3 cm beyond the tumor edge. Donors were chemotherapy-naive, newly diagnosed lung cancer surgical patients in China, August–late 2014.

The specimen sequenced was distant non-tumor lung tissue. This sequence originates from a man aged 55 to 70 with non-small cell lung cancer. The chain joins TRBV5-1 to TRBJ2-2, with 7 bases identical to TRBD1. The CDR3: CASSLIDREGGELFS. The CDR3 coding sequence is TGCGCCAGCAGCTTGATCGACAGGGAAGGCGGGGAGCTGTTTTCT.